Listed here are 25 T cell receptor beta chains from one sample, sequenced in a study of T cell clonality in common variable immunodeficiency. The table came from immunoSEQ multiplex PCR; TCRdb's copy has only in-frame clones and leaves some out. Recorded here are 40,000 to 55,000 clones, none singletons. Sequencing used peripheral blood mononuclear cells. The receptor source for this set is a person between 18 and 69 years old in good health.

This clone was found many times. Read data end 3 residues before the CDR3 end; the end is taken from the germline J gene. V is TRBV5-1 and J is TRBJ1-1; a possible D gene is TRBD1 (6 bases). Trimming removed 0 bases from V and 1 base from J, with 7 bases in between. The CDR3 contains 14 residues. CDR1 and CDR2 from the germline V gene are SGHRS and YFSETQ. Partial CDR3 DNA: TGCGCCAGCAGCTTGGCCAGGGGGAACACTGAA. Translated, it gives CASSLARGNTE. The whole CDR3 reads CASSLARGNTEAFF. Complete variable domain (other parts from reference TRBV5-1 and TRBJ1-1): KAGVTQTPRYLIKTRGQQVTLSCSPISGHRSVSWYQQTPGQGLQFLFEYFSETQRNKGNFPGRFSGRQFSNSRSEMNVSTLELGDSALYLCASSLARGNTEAFFGQGTRLTVV.

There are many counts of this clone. CDR3 sequence: CASSTSGRGSYEQYF. CDR3 bases read: TGTGCCAGCAGCACTAGCGGGAGGGGGTCCTACGAG. This rearrangement joins TRBV7-8 to TRBJ2-7, with 13 bases lining up with TRBD2. The read ends 3 residues early relative to the CDR3; the germline J gene fills the gap. CDR1 is SGHVS, CDR2 FQNEAQ, per germline. V trimming: 5 bases; J trimming: 1 base; junction bases outside the gene matches: 2. The CDR3 loop spans 15 amino acids.

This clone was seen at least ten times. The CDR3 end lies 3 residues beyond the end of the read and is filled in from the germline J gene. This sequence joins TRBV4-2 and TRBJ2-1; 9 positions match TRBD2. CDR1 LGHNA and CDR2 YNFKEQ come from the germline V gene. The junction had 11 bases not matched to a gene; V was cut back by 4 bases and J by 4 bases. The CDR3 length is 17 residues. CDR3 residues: CASSPSGASGMYNEQFF. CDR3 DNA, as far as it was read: TGTGCCAGCAGCCCCAGCGGAGCTAGCGGGATGTACAATGAG.

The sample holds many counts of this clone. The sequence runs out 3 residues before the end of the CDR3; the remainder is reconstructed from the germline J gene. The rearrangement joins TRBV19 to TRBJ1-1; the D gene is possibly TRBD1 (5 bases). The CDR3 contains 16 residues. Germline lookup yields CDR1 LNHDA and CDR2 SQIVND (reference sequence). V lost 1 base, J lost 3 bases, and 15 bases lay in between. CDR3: CASSIVDGRVYTEAFF. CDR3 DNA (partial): TGTGCCAGTAGTATAGTTGATGGCAGGGTGTACACTGAA.

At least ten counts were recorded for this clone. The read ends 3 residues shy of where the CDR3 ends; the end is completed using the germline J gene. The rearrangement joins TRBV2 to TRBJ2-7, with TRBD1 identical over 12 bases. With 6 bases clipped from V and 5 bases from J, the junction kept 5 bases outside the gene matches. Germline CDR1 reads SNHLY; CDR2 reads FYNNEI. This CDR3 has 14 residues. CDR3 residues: CASSRDRGLNEQYF. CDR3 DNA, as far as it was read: TGTGCCAGCAGCCGGGACAGGGGGCTCAACGAG.

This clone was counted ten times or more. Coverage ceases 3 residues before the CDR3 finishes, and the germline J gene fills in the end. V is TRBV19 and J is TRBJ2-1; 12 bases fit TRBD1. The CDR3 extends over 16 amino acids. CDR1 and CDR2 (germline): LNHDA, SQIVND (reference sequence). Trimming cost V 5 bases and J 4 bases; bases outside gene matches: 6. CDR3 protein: CASSYRDRGLYNEQFF. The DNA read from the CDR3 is TGTGCCAGTAGTTACCGGGACAGGGGGCTTTACAATGAG.

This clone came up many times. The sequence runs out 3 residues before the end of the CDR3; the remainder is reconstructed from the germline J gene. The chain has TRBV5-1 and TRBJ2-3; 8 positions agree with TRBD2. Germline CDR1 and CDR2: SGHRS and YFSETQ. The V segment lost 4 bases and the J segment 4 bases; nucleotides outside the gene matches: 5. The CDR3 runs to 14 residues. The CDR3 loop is CASSTREGADTQYF. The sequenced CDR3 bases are TGCGCCAGCAGCACCCGGGAGGGGGCAGATACG.

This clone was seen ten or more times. The CDR3 protein is CSASPQWGQRSYEQYF. The covered CDR3 bases are TGCAGTGCTAGCCCCCAGTGGGGGCAGAGGTCTTACGAG. V usage is TRBV20-1 and J usage is TRBJ2-7; tentative D call: TRBD1 (6 bases). Read coverage stops 3 residues before the CDR3 terminus; the germline J gene supplies the remainder. The CDR3 is 16 residues long. CDR1 DFQATT and CDR2 SNEGSKA come from the germline V gene (reference sequence). V was cut by 3 bases and J by 4 bases, with 22 bases left in between.

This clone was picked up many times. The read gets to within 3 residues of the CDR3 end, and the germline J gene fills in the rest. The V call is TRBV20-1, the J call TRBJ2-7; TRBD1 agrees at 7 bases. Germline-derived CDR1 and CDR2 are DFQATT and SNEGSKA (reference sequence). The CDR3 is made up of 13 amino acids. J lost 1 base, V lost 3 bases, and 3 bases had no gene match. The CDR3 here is CSASRDSSYEQYF. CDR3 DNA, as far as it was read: TGCAGTGCTAGTCGGGACAGTTCCTACGAG.

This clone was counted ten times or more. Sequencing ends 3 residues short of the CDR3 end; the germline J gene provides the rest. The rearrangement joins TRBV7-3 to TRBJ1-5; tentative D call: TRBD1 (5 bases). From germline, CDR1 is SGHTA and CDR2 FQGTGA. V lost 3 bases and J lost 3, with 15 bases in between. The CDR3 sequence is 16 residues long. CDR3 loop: CASSLWGRGTNQPQHF. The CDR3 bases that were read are TGTGCCAGCAGCTTGTGGGGAAGGGGAACCAATCAGCCC.

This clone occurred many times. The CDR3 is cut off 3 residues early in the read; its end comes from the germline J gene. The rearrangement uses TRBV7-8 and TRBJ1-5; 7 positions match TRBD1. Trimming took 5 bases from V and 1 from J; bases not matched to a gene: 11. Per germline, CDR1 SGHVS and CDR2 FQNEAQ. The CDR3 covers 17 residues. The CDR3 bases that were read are TGTGCCAGCAGCCTAGACAGGGCGGATCTCAGCAATCAGCCC. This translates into CASSLDRADLSNQP. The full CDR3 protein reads CASSLDRADLSNQPQHF.

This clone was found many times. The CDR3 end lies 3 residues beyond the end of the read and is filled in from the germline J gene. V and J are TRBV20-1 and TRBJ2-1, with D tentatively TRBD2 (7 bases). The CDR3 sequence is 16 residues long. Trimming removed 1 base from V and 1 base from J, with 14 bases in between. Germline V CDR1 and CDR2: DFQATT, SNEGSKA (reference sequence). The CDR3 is CSARGVGGQSYNEQFF. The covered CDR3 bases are TGCAGTGCTAGAGGGGTGGGGGGGCAGTCCTACAATGAG.

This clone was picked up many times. This CDR3 is CASSLVTGAPNYGYTF. The CDR3 bases that were read are TGCGCCAGCAGCTTGGTGACAGGGGCGCCCAACTATGGC. The gene calls are TRBV5-1 and TRBJ1-2; 8 bases align to TRBD1. Sequencing ends 3 residues short of the CDR3 end; the germline J gene provides the rest. This CDR3 has 16 residues. The V gene end was trimmed by 0 bases and the J gene end by 2 bases; junction bases not matched to a gene: 6. Germline CDR1 SGHRS, CDR2 YFSETQ. Supplemented by reference TRBV5-1 and TRBJ1-2, the full variable domain reads KAGVTQTPRYLIKTRGQQVTLSCSPISGHRSVSWYQQTPGQGLQFLFEYFSETQRNKGNFPGRFSGRQFSNSRSEMNVSTLELGDSALYLCASSLVTGAPNYGYTFGSGTRLTVV.

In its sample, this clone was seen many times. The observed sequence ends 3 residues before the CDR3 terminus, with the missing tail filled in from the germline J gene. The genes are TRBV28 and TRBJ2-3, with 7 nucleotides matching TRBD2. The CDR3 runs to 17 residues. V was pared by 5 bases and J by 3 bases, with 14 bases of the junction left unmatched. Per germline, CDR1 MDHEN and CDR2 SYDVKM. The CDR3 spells CASSPHGWGLTTDTQYF. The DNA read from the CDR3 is TGTGCCAGCAGTCCCCACGGTTGGGGACTAACGACAGATACG.

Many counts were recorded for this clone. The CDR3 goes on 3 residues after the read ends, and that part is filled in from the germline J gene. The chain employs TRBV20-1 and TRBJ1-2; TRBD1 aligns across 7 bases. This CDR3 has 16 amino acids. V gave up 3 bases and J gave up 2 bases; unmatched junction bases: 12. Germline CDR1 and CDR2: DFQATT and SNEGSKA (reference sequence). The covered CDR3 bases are TGCAGTGCTAGTCGACCCCCGGGACAGATAAACTATGGC. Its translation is CSASRPPGQINYG. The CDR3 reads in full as CSASRPPGQINYGYTF.

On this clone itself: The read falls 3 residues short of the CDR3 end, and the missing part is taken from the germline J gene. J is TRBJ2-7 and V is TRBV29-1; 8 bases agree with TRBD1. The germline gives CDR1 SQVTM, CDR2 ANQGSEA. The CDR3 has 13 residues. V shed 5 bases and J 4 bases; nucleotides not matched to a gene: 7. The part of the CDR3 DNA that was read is TGCAGCGTTATGACAGGGGAAGATTACGAG. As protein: CSVMTGEDYE. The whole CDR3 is CSVMTGEDYEQYF.

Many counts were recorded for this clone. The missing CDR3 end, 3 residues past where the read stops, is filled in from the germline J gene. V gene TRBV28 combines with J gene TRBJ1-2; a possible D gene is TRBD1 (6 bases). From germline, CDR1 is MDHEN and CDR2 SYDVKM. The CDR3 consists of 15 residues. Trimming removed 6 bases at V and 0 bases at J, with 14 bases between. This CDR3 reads CASSPHPGANYGYTF. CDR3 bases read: TGTGCCAGCAGCCCCCACCCAGGGGCTAACTATGGC.

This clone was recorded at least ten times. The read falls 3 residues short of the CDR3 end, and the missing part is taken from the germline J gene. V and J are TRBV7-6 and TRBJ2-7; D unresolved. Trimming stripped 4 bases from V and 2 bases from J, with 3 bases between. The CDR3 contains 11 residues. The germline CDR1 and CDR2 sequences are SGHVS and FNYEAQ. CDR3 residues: CASSSTYEQYF. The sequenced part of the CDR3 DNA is TGTGCCAGCAGCTCTACCTACGAG. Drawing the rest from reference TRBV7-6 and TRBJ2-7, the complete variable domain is GAGVSQSPRYKVTKRGQDVALRCDPISGHVSLYWYRQALGQGPEFLTYFNYEAQQDKSGLPNDRFSAERPEGSISTLTIQRTEQRDSAMYRCASSSTYEQYFGPGTRLTVT.

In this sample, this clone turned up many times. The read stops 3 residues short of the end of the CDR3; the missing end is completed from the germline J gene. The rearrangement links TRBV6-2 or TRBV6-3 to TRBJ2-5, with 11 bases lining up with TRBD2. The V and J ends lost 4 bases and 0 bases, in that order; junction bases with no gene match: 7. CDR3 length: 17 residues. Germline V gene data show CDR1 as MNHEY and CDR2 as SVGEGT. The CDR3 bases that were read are TGTGCCAGCAGTTCTCCCCGGACTAGCGGGTACCAAGAGACC. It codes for CASSSPRTSGYQET. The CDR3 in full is CASSSPRTSGYQETQYF.

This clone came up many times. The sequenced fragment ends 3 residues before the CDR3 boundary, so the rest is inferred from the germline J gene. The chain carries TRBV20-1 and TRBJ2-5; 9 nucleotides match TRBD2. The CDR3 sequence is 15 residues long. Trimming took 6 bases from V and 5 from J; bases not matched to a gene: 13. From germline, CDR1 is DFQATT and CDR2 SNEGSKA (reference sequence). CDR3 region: CSAHGLAGYRETQYF. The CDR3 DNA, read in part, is TGCAGTGCACACGGCCTAGCGGGGTACCGGGAGACC.

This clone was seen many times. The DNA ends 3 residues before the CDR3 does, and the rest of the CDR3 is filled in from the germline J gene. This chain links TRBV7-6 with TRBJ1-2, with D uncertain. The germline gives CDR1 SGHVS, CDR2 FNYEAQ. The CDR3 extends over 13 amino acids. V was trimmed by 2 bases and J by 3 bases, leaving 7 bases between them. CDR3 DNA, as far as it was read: TGTGCCAGCAGCTTATCGGGGTACTATGGC. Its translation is CASSLSGYYG. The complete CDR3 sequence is CASSLSGYYGYTF.

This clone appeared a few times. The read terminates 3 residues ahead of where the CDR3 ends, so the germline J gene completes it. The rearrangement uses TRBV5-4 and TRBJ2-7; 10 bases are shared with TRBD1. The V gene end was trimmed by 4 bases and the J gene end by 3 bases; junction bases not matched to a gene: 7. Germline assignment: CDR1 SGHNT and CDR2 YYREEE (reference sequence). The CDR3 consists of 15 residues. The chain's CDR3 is CASSPGTGAHYEQYF. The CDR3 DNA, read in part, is TGTGCCAGCAGCCCCGGGACAGGGGCCCACTACGAG.

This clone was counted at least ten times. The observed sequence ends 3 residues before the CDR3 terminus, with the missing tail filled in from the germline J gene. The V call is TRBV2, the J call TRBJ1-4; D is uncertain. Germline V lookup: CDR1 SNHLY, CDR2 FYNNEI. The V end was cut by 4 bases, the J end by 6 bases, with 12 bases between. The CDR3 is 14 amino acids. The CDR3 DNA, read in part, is TGTGCCAGCAGTGTTAGCTCCGCTTATGAAAAA. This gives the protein CASSVSSAYEK. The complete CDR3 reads CASSVSSAYEKLFF.

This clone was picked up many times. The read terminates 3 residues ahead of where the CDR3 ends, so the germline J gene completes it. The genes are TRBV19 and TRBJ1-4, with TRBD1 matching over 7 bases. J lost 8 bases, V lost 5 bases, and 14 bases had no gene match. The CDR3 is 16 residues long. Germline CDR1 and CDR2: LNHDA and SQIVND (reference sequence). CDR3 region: CASSPHPDRKGEKLFF. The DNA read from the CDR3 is TGTGCCAGTAGTCCTCACCCGGACAGGAAAGGAGAAAAA.

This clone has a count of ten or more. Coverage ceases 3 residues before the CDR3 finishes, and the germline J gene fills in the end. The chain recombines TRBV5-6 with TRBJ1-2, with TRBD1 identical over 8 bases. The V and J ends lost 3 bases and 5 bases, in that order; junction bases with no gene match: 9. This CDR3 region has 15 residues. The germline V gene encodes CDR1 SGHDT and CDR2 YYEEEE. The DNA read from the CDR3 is TGTGCCAGCAGCTCTGGGTGGCGACAGGGGTATGGC. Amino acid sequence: CASSSGWRQGYG. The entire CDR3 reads CASSSGWRQGYGYTF.